What follows are 24 T cell receptor beta chains derived from one specimen sequenced in a study of T-cell memory formation after mild COVID-19. TCRdb itself ran the 5' RACE reads through MiXCR, one entry per CDR3 protein. The sample carries roughly 450,000 distinct CDR3 sequences, over 15% recorded once. Sequencing was performed on PBMCs or a T cell subset sorted from them (not recorded which). The receptors were gathered from a man aged 18-30 years who had mild COVID-19 (a few samples of this study predate the infection). Cell type and time point are not known.

The V and J genes are TRBV6-2 or TRBV6-3 and TRBJ1-6, with TRBD1 matching over 10 bases. J was trimmed by 2 bases and V by 5 bases; bases with no gene match: 3. Germline V gene data show CDR1 as MNHEY and CDR2 as SVGEGT. The CDR3 contains 16 residues. The CDR3 DNA reads TGTGCCAGCAGTCGACAGGGGGCAACCTATAATTCACCCCTCCACTTT. It translates to CASSRQGATYNSPLHF.

This clonotype was observed a single time. CDR3 coding DNA: TGCGCCAGCAGCTTGTCTAGGGACAACACTGAAGCTTTCTTT. It translates to CASSLSRDNTEAFF. This chain links TRBV5-1 with TRBJ1-1, with D possibly matching TRBD1 (5 bases). V lost 1 base and J 2 bases, leaving 9 bases between the germline ends. Germline V gives CDR1 SGHRS, CDR2 YFSETQ. CDR3 length: 14 residues.

The V gene is TRBV5-1, the J gene TRBJ1-2; D might be TRBD1 (6 bases). Germline CDR1 SGHRS, CDR2 YFSETQ. CDR3 size: 14 residues. V was shortened by 1 base and J by 2 bases, with 9 bases between the two germline ends. The CDR3 is CASSLRDTNYGYTF. In nucleotides, the CDR3 is TGCGCCAGCAGCTTGAGGGACACCAACTATGGCTACACCTTC. Using reference TRBV5-1 and TRBJ1-2 for the parts outside the CDR3, the full variable domain is KAGVTQTPRYLIKTRGQQVTLSCSPISGHRSVSWYQQTPGQGLQFLFEYFSETQRNKGNFPGRFSGRQFSNSRSEMNVSTLELGDSALYLCASSLRDTNYGYTFGSGTRLTVV.

The sample holds a few counts of this clonotype. The CDR3 DNA reads as TGTGCCAGCAGCTTACCAAGACTAGGTCGTCTTGAGACCCAGTACTTC. It specifies CASSLPRLGRLETQYF. The chain links TRBV7-2 to TRBJ2-5; D is possibly TRBD2 (6 bases). The CDR3 spans 16 residues. Germline V CDR1 and CDR2: SGHTA, FQGNSA. V was shortened by 2 bases and J by 5 bases, with 18 bases between the two germline ends.

In its sample, this clonotype was seen a few times. The chain combines TRBV5-1 with TRBJ2-1, with TRBD2 matching over 7 bases. The germline V gene encodes CDR1 SGHRS and CDR2 YFSETQ. V lost 0 bases, J lost 5 bases, and 5 bases stayed unmatched. CDR3 size: 15 residues. CDR3 residues: CASSLANGGNNEQFF. CDR3 in DNA: TGCGCCAGCAGCTTGGCTAACGGGGGGAACAATGAGCAGTTCTTC.

In this sample, this clonotype turned up a few times. The rearrangement joins TRBV28 to TRBJ2-7; 7 bases match TRBD1. V was pared by 6 bases and J by 0 bases, with 8 bases of the junction left unmatched. The germline CDR1 and CDR2 sequences are MDHEN and SYDVKM. CDR3 length: 15 amino acids. The CDR3 coding sequence is TGTGCCAGCAGGGCGACACGGGACAGCTCCTACGAGCAGTACGTC. Its protein is CASRATRDSSYEQYV.

J is TRBJ2-3 and V is TRBV30; 11 nucleotides line up with TRBD2. Germline V lookup: CDR1 GTSNPN, CDR2 SVGIG (reference sequence). V lost 5 bases and J lost 5; bases outside the gene matches: 3. The CDR3 covers 13 residues. CDR3 loop: CAWLAGGGDTQYF. The CDR3 coding sequence is TGTGCCTGGCTAGCGGGGGGTGGAGATACGCAGTATTTT.

The V gene is TRBV6-2 or TRBV6-3, the J gene TRBJ2-3, with no clear D. CDR1 and CDR2 (germline): MNHEY, SVGEGT. Trimming shortened V by 0 bases and J by 8 bases, and 9 bases separated the two germline ends. This CDR3 has 13 amino acids. The CDR3 reads CASSYSTSATQYF. DNA for the CDR3: TGTGCCAGCAGTTACTCGACATCGGCTACGCAGTATTTT.

V gene TRBV4-1 combines with J gene TRBJ1-5, with 7 nucleotides matching TRBD1. The junction had 6 bases not matched to a gene; V was cut back by 1 base and J by 3 bases. The CDR3 runs 16 residues. CDR1 MGHRA and CDR2 YSYEKL come from the germline V gene. As DNA, the CDR3 is TGCGCCAGCAGCCAAGGACAGGGACAGACCAATCAGCCCCAGCATTTT. Translating it yields CASSQGQGQTNQPQHF.

The chain uses TRBV4-1 and TRBJ1-6; no clear D gene. The ends were cut back, 0 bases at V and 8 bases at J, with 5 bases in the middle. The length of the CDR3 is 13 residues. Germline V lookup: CDR1 MGHRA, CDR2 YSYEKL. CDR3 nucleotide sequence: TGCGCCAGCAGCCAAGATACAGATTCACCCCTCCACTTT. Encoded protein: CASSQDTDSPLHF.

This clonotype was seen a few times. This chain joins TRBV7-8 and TRBJ1-5; 9 bases fit TRBD1. V dropped 5 bases and J dropped 4; count of bases not matched to a gene: 6. The CDR3 length is 15 residues. Per the germline V gene, CDR1 is SGHVS and CDR2 is FQNEAQ. The CDR3 bases are TGTGCCAGCAGCCCCGACAGGGGGGGAAATCAGCCCCAGCATTTT. It specifies CASSPDRGGNQPQHF.

J is TRBJ2-5 and V is TRBV12-3 or TRBV12-4; the D is unclear. V was trimmed by 4 bases and J by 2 bases, leaving 11 bases between them. The length of the CDR3 is 14 residues. The CDR3 loop reads CASSWKYPQETQYF. In DNA, the CDR3 is TGTGCCAGCAGTTGGAAGTACCCTCAAGAGACCCAGTACTTC.

This clonotype came up a few times. This chain uses TRBV4-1 with TRBJ1-2, with D perhaps matching TRBD1 (5 bases). The V and J ends lost 1 base and 4 bases respectively, with 16 bases between them. The CDR3 consists of 16 residues. Germline V lookup: CDR1 MGHRA, CDR2 YSYEKL. The CDR3 DNA follows: TGCGCCAGCAGCCAAGGGGGGTCTGGGCAGTTCTATGGCTACACCTTC. Amino acids: CASSQGGSGQFYGYTF.

This clonotype turned up a few times. V gene TRBV9 combines with J gene TRBJ1-1, with D unclear. CDR3 length: 15 residues. From germline, CDR1 is SGDLS and CDR2 YYNGEE. Trimming removed 0 bases at V and 1 base at J, with 10 bases between. The CDR3 nucleotides read TGTGCCAGCAGCGTAGGGTCTGTGCAGAACACTGAAGCTTTCTTT. Translation: CASSVGSVQNTEAFF.

This clonotype was recorded a few times. The J gene is TRBJ1-1, the V gene TRBV12-3 or TRBV12-4; D possibly corresponds to TRBD1 (6 bases). Trimming left V 0 bases short and J 4 bases short, with 21 bases between. This CDR3 comprises 18 residues. CDR3 sequence reads: CASSLAPLGHRSGTEAFF. CDR3 nucleotides: TGTGCCAGCAGTTTAGCGCCTCTGGGACACCGATCCGGCACTGAAGCTTTCTTT.

The DNA of the CDR3 is TGCGCCAGCAGCCCAACAACAGGGGGCGCCCGCACAGATACGCAGTATTTT. This encodes CASSPTTGGARTDTQYF. The rearrangement links TRBV4-1 to TRBJ2-3; 9 nucleotides agree with TRBD1. Germline values: CDR1 MGHRA, CDR2 YSYEKL. The CDR3 runs to 17 residues. With 4 bases clipped from V and 1 base from J, the junction kept 9 bases outside the gene matches.

In its sample, this clonotype was seen a few times. The CDR3 loop is CASSRGVLRDSDTQYF. The DNA for the CDR3 is TGTGCCAGCAGCCGGGGGGTGCTACGGGACTCAGATACGCAGTATTTT. The gene calls are TRBV5-6 and TRBJ2-3; 7 positions match TRBD2. The CDR3 totals 16 residues. Germline CDR1 SGHDT, CDR2 YYEEEE. Losses at the gene ends were 4 bases for V and 4 bases for J; bases not matched to a gene: 12.

This clonotype turned up a few times. This chain connects TRBV12-3 or TRBV12-4 to TRBJ1-5, with D possibly matching TRBD1 (5 bases). This CDR3 has 13 residues. V lost 3 bases, J lost 15 bases, and 18 bases lay in between. CDR3 nucleotides: TGTGCCAGCAGTTTCGTCGTGGGGGAGGGGAGGCATTTT. Translated: CASSFVVGEGRHF.

The chain uses TRBV6-2 or TRBV6-3 and TRBJ1-5, with D unclear. Trimming removed 5 bases from V and 9 bases from J, with 11 bases in between. The CDR3 consists of 12 residues. Germline CDR1 MNHEY, CDR2 SVGEGT. The CDR3 protein is CASSPHPGPQHF. The CDR3 region has the DNA TGTGCCAGCAGTCCCCACCCGGGGCCCCAGCATTTT.

This sequence joins TRBV3-1 and TRBJ1-1; D is possibly TRBD1 (5 bases). Per the germline V gene, CDR1 is LGHDT and CDR2 is YNNKEL (reference sequence). V lost 3 bases and J lost 11, with 13 bases in between. The CDR3 covers 12 residues. CDR3 nucleotide sequence: TGTGCCAGCAGCCAGGGGACTCTAGGGGCTTTCTTT. This encodes CASSQGTLGAFF.

This clonotype appeared a few times. V usage is TRBV6-1 and J usage is TRBJ1-3, with no clear D. V was cut by 5 bases and J by 0 bases, with 11 bases left in between. The CDR3 is 15 residues long. From germline, CDR1 is MNHNS and CDR2 SASEGT. The CDR3 region has the DNA TGTGCCAGCAGTTCTGACGGCAGCTCTGGAAACACCATATATTTT. This sequence encodes CASSSDGSSGNTIYF.

This clonotype has a count of ten or more. V is TRBV4-1 and J is TRBJ2-1; 7 positions agree with TRBD2. Germline CDR1 and CDR2: MGHRA and YSYEKL. The CDR3 runs 15 residues. V was pared by 4 bases and J by 1 base, with 4 bases of the junction left unmatched. CDR3 protein: CASSLPGGSYNEQFF. CDR3 coding DNA: TGCGCCAGCAGCCTCCCGGGGGGTTCCTACAATGAGCAGTTCTTC.

V and J are TRBV6-6 and TRBJ2-2, with 7 bases identical to TRBD1. With V trimmed by 1 base and J by 5 bases, 4 bases remained unmatched. The CDR3 has 15 residues. Looked up from germline, CDR1 is MNHNY and CDR2 is SVGAGI (reference sequence). The CDR3: CASSYWAGGTGELFF. In DNA, the CDR3 is TGTGCCAGCAGTTACTGGGCAGGGGGTACCGGGGAGCTGTTTTTT.

This chain links TRBV12-3 or TRBV12-4 with TRBJ1-2; 7 nucleotides line up with TRBD1. Trimming at V came to 4 bases and at J to 4 bases, leaving 9 bases not matched to a gene. There are 15 residues in the CDR3. CDR3 residues: CASSSSGQEGYGYTF. CDR3 DNA: TGTGCCAGCAGTTCCTCAGGACAGGAGGGCTATGGCTACACCTTC.